The sequence of this T cell receptor beta chain was determined in a study of blood T cell repertoires in COVID-19. Study context: Italy, Spain and the United States were the sources of the convalescent and acute COVID-19 samples. PBMCs, B-cell-depleted T cells, or T cells were the source of the cDNA or gDNA that made up the material.

This CDR3 comprises 21 residues. CDR1 LNHNV and CDR2 YYDKDF come from the germline V gene (reference sequence). Losses at the gene ends were 3 bases for V and 3 bases for J; bases not matched to a gene: 14. Study processing details: Reference gene primer amplification yielded estimated nucleated cell counts. Libraries were prepared by immunoSEQ multiplex PCR; TCRdb keeps only in-frame clonotypes and omits some of them. That table furnishes V, J and clone size, whereas the DNA furnished D and trimming. The repertoire has about 54,000 clones, under 90% of them found once; the top ten carry 25% to 30%. This TCR derives from a human donor in a cohort sampled during active COVID-19. Source material: peripheral blood. The gene calls are TRBV15 and TRBJ2-4; TRBD2 matches at 16 bases. CDR3 in amino acids: CATSSHTPGLAGGRSKNIQYF. The CDR3 DNA follows: TGTGCCACCAGCAGTCACACTCCGGGACTAGCGGGAGGGCGGAGCAAAAACATTCAGTACTTC.